The 19 T cell receptor beta chains listed next were all sequenced from one sample in a study of cytomegalovirus exposure and HLA in healthy donors. The PCR used 60 Vbeta and 13 Jbeta primers. This table comes from immunoSEQ multiplex PCR, and its TCRdb copy is limited to in-frame clones, with some not included. This table holds tens of thousands of clones, about 84% found once. Sequencing was carried out using PBMCs. Receptors were obtained from a male donor in good health and CMV-seronegative.

The chain has TRBV7-8 and TRBJ1-5; a possible D gene is TRBD1 (6 bases). CDR3 length: 16 residues. CDR1 is SGHVS and CDR2 is FQNEAQ in the germline V gene. V was cut by 5 bases and J by 0 bases, with 14 bases left in between. The CDR3 DNA follows: TGTGCCAGCAGCCGAGATGACAGGAATAGCAATCAGCCCCAGCATTTT. Its protein is CASSRDDRNSNQPQHF.

This chain joins TRBV5-4 and TRBJ1-2, with D tentatively TRBD1 (6 bases). V lost 2 bases, J lost 2 bases, and 10 bases lay in between. The CDR3 is made up of 14 amino acids. Germline CDR1 is SGHNT and CDR2 is YYREEE (reference sequence). The CDR3 DNA reads TGTGCCAGCAGCTTTAACAGGGAGAACTATGGCTACACCTTC. Amino acid sequence: CASSFNRENYGYTF.

V usage is TRBV30 and J usage is TRBJ1-2; perhaps TRBD1 as D (6 bases). The CDR3 loop spans 14 amino acids. V was pared by 3 bases and J by 7 bases, with 18 bases between. Germline V gives CDR1 GTSNPN, CDR2 SVGIG (reference sequence). The CDR3 protein is CAWSAIRDIGGYTF. CDR3 DNA: TGTGCCTGGAGCGCCATCCGGGACATTGGTGGCTACACCTTC.

The chain combines TRBV6-6 with TRBJ2-7, with 7 bases identical to TRBD1. CDR1 is MNHNY, CDR2 SVGAGI, per germline (reference sequence). J was trimmed by 4 bases and V by 6 bases; bases with no gene match: 0. The CDR3 length is 11 residues. CDR3 region: CASRTGYEQYF. The CDR3 DNA is TGTGCCAGCAGGACAGGGTACGAGCAGTACTTC.

J is TRBJ1-2 and V is TRBV7-9, with unresolved D. The length of the CDR3 is 12 residues. The germline V and J ends were trimmed by 1 base and 6 bases, with 6 bases remaining between them. Germline V CDR1 and CDR2: SEHNR, FQNEAQ (reference sequence). The CDR3: CASSLGRDGYTF. CDR3 bases: TGTGCCAGCAGCTTAGGGAGAGATGGCTACACCTTC.

The V gene is TRBV7-9, the J gene TRBJ2-1; TRBD2 matches at 8 bases. The CDR3 has 15 amino acids. Losses at the gene ends were 1 base for V and 10 bases for J; bases not matched to a gene: 9. Germline V gene data show CDR1 as SEHNR and CDR2 as FQNEAQ (reference sequence). The CDR3 is CASSLGAGGPQEQFF. The CDR3 region has the DNA TGTGCCAGCAGCTTAGGGGCGGGGGGTCCCCAGGAGCAGTTCTTC.

This chain links TRBV5-1 with TRBJ2-1; unclear D gene. CDR1 is SGHRS, CDR2 YFSETQ, per germline. V lost 0 bases and J 6 bases, leaving 10 bases between the germline ends. The CDR3 extends over 14 amino acids. Written as DNA, the CDR3 is TGCGCCAGCAGCTTGGCCCCGACGGGCAATGAGCAGTTCTTC. Amino acid sequence: CASSLAPTGNEQFF.

This rearrangement joins TRBV7-6 to TRBJ1-6, with unresolved D. The V gene lost 0 bases and the J gene lost 10 bases, with 13 bases spanning the gap. Germline V gives CDR1 SGHVS, CDR2 FNYEAQ. This CDR3 has 15 residues. In DNA form, the CDR3 reads TGTGCCAGCAGCTTAGCCACTGGGGAGTGGTCACCCCTCCACTTT. Its protein product is CASSLATGEWSPLHF.

This clone was picked up a small number of times. CDR3 protein: CASSQPGLHVGYEQYF. The CDR3 bases are TGTGCCAGCAGCCAGCCGGGACTCCATGTTGGCTACGAGCAGTACTTC. V is TRBV11-2 and J is TRBJ2-7; D is possibly TRBD2 (6 bases). V was trimmed by 5 bases and J by 3 bases, leaving 20 bases between them. This CDR3 has 16 amino acids. Germline lookup yields CDR1 SGHAT and CDR2 FQNNGV. The whole variable domain, remainder taken from reference TRBV11-2 and TRBJ2-7, is EAGVAQSPRYKIIEKRQSVAFWCNPISGHATLYWYQQILGQGPKLLIQFQNNGVVDDSQLPKDRFSAERLKGVDSTLKIQPAKLEDSAVYLCASSQPGLHVGYEQYFGPGTRLTVT.

The chain uses TRBV7-9 and TRBJ1-5; 8 bases line up with TRBD1. The CDR3 spans 14 residues. The J segment lost 7 bases and the V segment lost 4 bases, leaving 6 bases of the junction unmatched. Germline CDR1 and CDR2: SEHNR and FQNEAQ (reference sequence). CDR3 sequence reads: CASSWTGRDQPQHF. DNA of the CDR3: TGTGCCAGCAGCTGGACAGGGAGGGACCAGCCCCAGCATTTT.

The V gene is TRBV6-5, the J gene TRBJ2-5, with 7 bases fitting TRBD1. The tail of the sequence fits TRBJ2-7 better, so the J call may be wrong. The CDR3 runs 15 residues. Germline values: CDR1 MNHEY, CDR2 SVGAGI. CDR3 nucleotides: TGTGCCAGCAGCAGCCCTGGGGACAGTGCCTACGAGCAGTACTTC. Protein: CASSSPGDSAYEQYF.

V gene TRBV9 combines with J gene TRBJ2-7; 10 bases are a match to TRBD1. The length of the CDR3 is 14 residues. The germline gives CDR1 SGDLS, CDR2 YYNGEE. V gave up 2 bases and J gave up 5 bases; unmatched junction bases: 4. CDR3 sequence: CASSVDRGLDEQYF. CDR3 coding DNA: TGTGCCAGCAGCGTCGACAGGGGGCTCGACGAGCAGTACTTC.

The chain employs TRBV19 and TRBJ1-2; 7 bases map to TRBD1. The CDR3 is 15 residues long. V lost 6 bases and J lost 2; bases outside the gene matches: 9. Germline-derived CDR1 and CDR2 are LNHDA and SQIVND (reference sequence). The chain's CDR3 is CASRPGTERNYGYTF. As DNA, the CDR3 is TGTGCCAGTAGACCCGGGACAGAGAGAAACTATGGCTACACCTTC.

This chain uses TRBV5-1 with TRBJ1-2, with 11 bases lining up with TRBD1. Germline V gene sequence: CDR1 SGHRS, CDR2 YFSETQ. Trimming cost V 4 bases and J 4 bases; bases outside gene matches: 6. The CDR3 sequence is 15 residues long. The CDR3 coding sequence is TGCGCCAGCAGCCCGGACGGACAGGGGGCCTATGGCTACACCTTC. Its translation: CASSPDGQGAYGYTF.

The chain joins TRBV4-3 to TRBJ2-5; 8 positions match TRBD1. The end of the DNA is better explained by TRBJ2-7, so the J call may be wrong. Germline-derived CDR1 and CDR2 are LGHNA and YSLEER. The CDR3 runs to 15 residues. The CDR3 DNA reads as TGCGCCAGCAGCCAAGAGGGACAGGCCGTTTACGAGCAGTACTTC. Amino acids: CASSQEGQAVYEQYF.

The genes are TRBV4-1 and TRBJ1-3; weak D call: TRBD1 (6 bases). Trimming stripped 0 bases from V and 0 bases from J, with 12 bases between. Germline CDR1 MGHRA, CDR2 YSYEKL. The CDR3 has 17 amino acids. This chain's CDR3 is CASSQDVDRSSGNTIYF. CDR3 nucleotides: TGCGCCAGCAGCCAAGATGTAGACAGGAGCTCTGGAAACACCATATATTTT.

V gene TRBV5-1 combines with J gene TRBJ2-7; D perhaps matches TRBD1 (5 bases). V gave up 0 bases and J gave up 3 bases, with 13 bases separating them. Germline lookup yields CDR1 SGHRS and CDR2 YFSETQ. The CDR3 spans 15 residues. The DNA for the CDR3 is TGCGCCAGCAGCTTGGTGGTAGGGGCAGACTACGAGCAGTACTTC. Its translation is CASSLVVGADYEQYF.

V usage is TRBV27 and J usage is TRBJ2-3, with 10 bases that match TRBD2. In germline, CDR1 is MNHEY, CDR2 SMNVEV (reference sequence). V lost 1 base and J lost 6; bases outside the gene matches: 7. The CDR3 has 16 residues. The CDR3 protein is CASSLWSGGAWDTQYF. The CDR3 DNA reads TGTGCCAGCAGTTTATGGAGCGGGGGGGCCTGGGATACGCAGTATTTT.

The V call is TRBV5-4, the J call TRBJ1-1; 10 bases map to TRBD1. Germline V lookup: CDR1 SGHNT, CDR2 YYREEE (reference sequence). The ends lost 4 bases at V and 8 bases at J; junction bases unmatched: 8. The CDR3 consists of 14 residues. CDR3 DNA: TGTGCCAGCAGCACGTACCGGGACAGGGGAGAAGCTTTCTTT. Its protein is CASSTYRDRGEAFF.